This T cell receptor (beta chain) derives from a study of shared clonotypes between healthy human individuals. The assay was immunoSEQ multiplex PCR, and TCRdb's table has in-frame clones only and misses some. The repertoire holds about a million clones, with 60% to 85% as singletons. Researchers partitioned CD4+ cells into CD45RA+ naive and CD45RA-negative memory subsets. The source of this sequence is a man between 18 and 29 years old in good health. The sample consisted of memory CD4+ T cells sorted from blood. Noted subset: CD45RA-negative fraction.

The CDR3 region is CASSQGGQPNYGYTF. The CDR3, as DNA: TGCGCCAGCAGCCAAGGGGGACAGCCTAACTATGGCTACACCTTC. The chain joins TRBV4-3 to TRBJ1-2; TRBD1 matches 7 bases. V lost 1 base and J lost 0; bases outside the gene matches: 2. The CDR3 length is 15 residues. CDR1 and CDR2 from the germline V gene are LGHNA and YSLEER.